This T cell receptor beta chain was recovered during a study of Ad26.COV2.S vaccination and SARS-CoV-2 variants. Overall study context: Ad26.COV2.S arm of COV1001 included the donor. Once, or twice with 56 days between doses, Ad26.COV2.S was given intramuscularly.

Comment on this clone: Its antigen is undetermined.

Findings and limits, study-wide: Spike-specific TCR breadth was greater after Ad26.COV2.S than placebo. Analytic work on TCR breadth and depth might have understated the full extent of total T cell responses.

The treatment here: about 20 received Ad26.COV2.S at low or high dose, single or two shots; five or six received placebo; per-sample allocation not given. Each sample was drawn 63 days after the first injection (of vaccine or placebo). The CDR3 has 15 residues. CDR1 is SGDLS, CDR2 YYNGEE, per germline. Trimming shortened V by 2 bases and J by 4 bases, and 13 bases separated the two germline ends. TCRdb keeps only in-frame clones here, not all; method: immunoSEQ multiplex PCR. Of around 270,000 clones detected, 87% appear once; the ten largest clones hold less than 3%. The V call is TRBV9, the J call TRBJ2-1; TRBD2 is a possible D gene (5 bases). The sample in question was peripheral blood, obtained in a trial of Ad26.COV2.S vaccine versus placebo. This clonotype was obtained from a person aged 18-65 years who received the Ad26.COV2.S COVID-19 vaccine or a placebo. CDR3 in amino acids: CASSVGAAQYNEQFF. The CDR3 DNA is TGTGCCAGCAGCGTCGGAGCGGCGCAGTACAATGAGCAGTTCTTC.